These T cell receptor beta chains were read from a single sample in a study of T cells in Graves' hyperthyroidism and ophthalmopathy. A single record per CDR3 protein comes from TCRdb applying MiXCR to the multiplex PCR reads. The table includes 250,000 or so distinct CDR3 sequences, roughly 15% detected once. Sequencing used blood. These receptors originate from a woman between 50 and 59 years old with Graves' hyperthyroidism that later progressed to Graves' ophthalmopathy. The CDR3 runs from the conserved cysteine through the conserved F or W. The order of the fields is clone size, J gene, V gene, D gene, CDR3 protein, CDR3 DNA. D genes are given only for firm matches. Size values are once, few and many counts, or a class for expanded clones, and some rows have none.

many | TRBJ1-2 | TRBV30 | . | CAWSVMDTNYGYTF | TGTGCCTGGAGTGTAATGGATACTAACTATGGCTACACCTTC
many | TRBJ2-1 | TRBV6-1 | TRBD2 | CASSSGTSGTYNEQFF | TGTGCCAGCAGTTCTGGGACTAGCGGAACCTACAATGAGCAGTTCTTC
many | TRBJ2-1 | TRBV5-1 | TRBD2 | CASSNGLAGLINEQFF | TGCGCCAGCAGCAACGGACTAGCGGGGTTGATCAATGAGCAGTTCTTC
. | TRBJ2-7 | TRBV27 | . | CASSQKGATGTYEQYF | TGTGCCAGCAGTCAAAAAGGTGCGACTGGTACCTACGAGCAGTACTTC
many | TRBJ2-5 | TRBV6-1 | TRBD2 | CASSEWASGSVGETQYF | TGTGCCAGCAGTGAATGGGCTAGCGGGAGTGTCGGGGAGACCCAGTACTTC
. | TRBJ2-2 | TRBV7-8 | TRBD1 | CASSFGDRGLGSNTGELFF | TGTGCCAGCAGCTTCGGGGACAGGGGCTTGGGTTCGAACACCGGGGAGCTGTTTTTT
many | TRBJ1-1 | TRBV28 | . | CASRLGRSEAFF | TGTGCCAGCAGATTGGGACGTTCTGAAGCTTTCTTT
many | TRBJ2-1 | TRBV5-8 | TRBD1 | CASSIQGAGNEQFF | TGTGCCAGCAGCATACAGGGGGCCGGCAATGAGCAGTTCTTC
. | TRBJ1-1 | TRBV6-5 | . | CASSYSSRAVNTEAFF | TGTGCCAGCAGTTACTCATCCAGAGCCGTGAACACTGAAGCTTTCTTT
many | TRBJ2-1 | TRBV12-3/TRBV12-4 | TRBD2 | CASSLLAGGLNEQFF | TGTGCCAGCAGCCTCCTAGCGGGAGGATTAAATGAGCAGTTCTTC
many | TRBJ1-1 | TRBV3-1 | . | CASSQDAGLEAFF | TGTGCCAGCAGCCAAGACGCGGGGCTTGAAGCTTTCTTT
. | TRBJ1-2 | TRBV28 | . | CASGRNNGYTF | TGTGCCAGCGGCCGAAACAATGGCTACACCTTC
few | TRBJ2-7 | TRBV9 | . | CASSVAEGSYEQYF | TGTGCCAGCAGCGTAGCTGAGGGGTCCTACGAGCAGTACTTC
. | TRBJ2-7 | TRBV14 | . | CASSPDRGEQYF | TGTGCCAGCAGCCCCGACCGGGGCGAGCAGTACTTC
few | TRBJ2-1 | TRBV4-1 | . | CASSQDQDYLNEQFF | TGCGCCAGCAGCCAAGATCAGGACTACTTGAATGAGCAGTTCTTC
many | TRBJ1-5 | TRBV5-1 | . | CASSLDWGAQPQHF | TGCGCCAGCAGCTTGGATTGGGGGGCTCAGCCCCAGCATTTT
many | TRBJ2-7 | TRBV2 | . | CASSEAWGSNEQYF | TGTGCCAGCAGTGAAGCGTGGGGATCCAACGAGCAGTACTTC